These T cell receptor beta chains were read from a single sample in a study of T cells after yellow fever vaccination. TCRdb redid the calling of the 5' RACE reads with MiXCR, one entry per CDR3 protein. The sample gives about 210,000 distinct CDR3 sequences, under 3.5% of which show up once; around 3% is in the top ten. The sample here was CD4+ T cells sorted from PBMCs, taken 10 days after the yellow fever booster vaccination. The receptors shown here come from a man aged 18 to 29 who received the YFV17D yellow fever vaccine. CDR3s include the opening cysteine and the closing phenylalanine or tryptophan. The D gene is left open where the match is weak. Clone size is given for some rows only: seen once, a few or many times, or a class if the clone is expanded.

V,size,J,D,DNA,CDR3
TRBV12-3/TRBV12-4,-,TRBJ2-7,-,TGTGCCAGCAGTTTGGAGGGACCCTACGAGCAGTACTTC,CASSLEGPYEQYF
TRBV6-2/TRBV6-3,many,TRBJ2-5,TRBD2,TGTGCCAGCAGTTACCGCCTAGCGGTGGGGAGGGAAGAGACCCAGTACTTC,CASSYRLAVGREETQYF
TRBV7-2,many,TRBJ2-7,-,TGTGCCAGCACCCCCGGGAGAATTTTCTACGAGCAGTACTTC,CASTPGRIFYEQYF
TRBV24-1,many,TRBJ1-1,-,TGTGCCACCAGTGATTTGGAGAACACTGAAGCTTTCTTT,CATSDLENTEAFF
TRBV7-8,-,TRBJ2-1,TRBD2,TGTGCCAGCAGCTTAGATGGGACTAGTCACTACAATGAGCAGTTCTTC,CASSLDGTSHYNEQFF
TRBV20-1,few,TRBJ2-2,TRBD2,TGCAGTGCTAGAGTCCTAGCGGGGGTCTACACCGGGGAGCTGTTTTTT,CSARVLAGVYTGELFF
TRBV20-1,many,TRBJ1-1,-,TGCAGTGCTCCAAACAGGGTGAACACTGAAGCTTTCTTT,CSAPNRVNTEAFF
TRBV7-2,-,TRBJ1-1,-,TGTGCCAGCAGCTTAAGGCGGCAGACTGAAGCTTTCTTT,CASSLRRQTEAFF
TRBV6-2/TRBV6-3,-,TRBJ1-6,TRBD1,TGTGCCAGCAGTTTAAGGGACAGCCGGTGGTTGCTCCTCCACTTT,CASSLRDSRWLLLHF
TRBV7-2,-,TRBJ2-5,-,TGTGCCAGCAGCTTAGTCCTTCGGGAGACCCAGTACTTC,CASSLVLRETQYF
TRBV7-9,few,TRBJ2-1,-,TGTGCCAGCAGGGGGAGGGGGGCACTCTACCCCTCAATTTACAATGAGCAGTTCTTC,CASRGRGALYPSIYNEQFF
TRBV4-3,few,TRBJ2-1,TRBD2,TGCGCCAGCAGCCAGGGAATCGGGGGGGCCTATCGCAATGAGCAGTTCTTC,CASSQGIGGAYRNEQFF
TRBV5-1,-,TRBJ2-5,-,TGCGCCAGCAGCTTGGGGGCGGGGGCACAAGAGACCCAGTACTTC,CASSLGAGAQETQYF
TRBV7-2,few,TRBJ1-3,-,TGTGCCAGCAGCTCCGACAGCACTGGAAACACCATATATTTT,CASSSDSTGNTIYF
TRBV6-2/TRBV6-3,many,TRBJ2-5,-,TGTGCCAGCAGTCCCGAGGGAGGACAAGAGACCCAGTACTTC,CASSPEGGQETQYF
TRBV18,-,TRBJ2-3,-,TGTGCCAGCTCACCAACCAGGCCCACAGATACGCAGTATTTT,CASSPTRPTDTQYF
TRBV4-3,-,TRBJ1-2,-,TGCGCCAGCAGCCATCAAAACGACCGACAGCTTCGCGATGGCTACACCTTC,CASSHQNDRQLRDGYTF
TRBV29-1,many,TRBJ2-3,-,TGCAGCGTTGAGGTATTAACAGATACGCAGTATTTT,CSVEVLTDTQYF
TRBV19,many,TRBJ2-7,-,TGTGCCAGTAGTATCGGCCGGACCTCCTACGAGCAGTACTTC,CASSIGRTSYEQYF
TRBV19,many,TRBJ2-3,TRBD1,TGTGCCAGTAGTACGCCCCGAGACAGGGGTGGAGATACGCAGTATTTT,CASSTPRDRGGDTQYF
TRBV4-3,many,TRBJ1-6,-,TGCGCCAGCAGCCAAGTCGTCAGTGTTAATTCACCCCTCCACTTT,CASSQVVSVNSPLHF
TRBV5-1,many,TRBJ2-3,-,TGCGCCAGCAGCTTATACCTCAGCACAGATACGCAGTATTTT,CASSLYLSTDTQYF
TRBV7-6,many,TRBJ2-3,TRBD1,TGTGCCAGCAGCCCCCGGGACAGGGGTCCAGATACGCAGTATTTT,CASSPRDRGPDTQYF
TRBV7-2,many,TRBJ2-3,TRBD1,TGTGCCAGCAGCTGGGCCGGGACAGGGGGCACAGATACGCAGTATTTT,CASSWAGTGGTDTQYF
TRBV20-1,many,TRBJ2-7,-,TGCAGTGCTAGATCTCAGGGGGGGCTCTCCGAGCAGTACTTC,CSARSQGGLSEQYF
TRBV4-3,-,TRBJ1-2,-,TGCGCCAGCAGCCAAGGGCCGGCGGGGTTCGACTATGGCTACACCTTC,CASSQGPAGFDYGYTF
TRBV12-3/TRBV12-4,-,TRBJ1-5,-,TGTGCCAGCAGTTTGGAGAGTCAGCCCCAGCATTTT,CASSLESQPQHF
TRBV28,-,TRBJ2-1,-,TGTGCCAGCAGTTTGCTACCCGGACAAAACGCTAATGAGCAGTTCTTC,CASSLLPGQNANEQFF
TRBV7-6,few,TRBJ1-5,-,TGTGCCAGCAGCTTAGTACATGATCAGCCCCAGCATTTT,CASSLVHDQPQHF
TRBV5-8,few,TRBJ2-3,-,TGTGCCAGCAGCCCTGGGGTAGGGGGAGTTACCACAGATACGCAGTATTTT,CASSPGVGGVTTDTQYF
TRBV4-3,few,TRBJ2-5,-,TGCGCCAGCAGCCAAGAGGCTAGCAGCGAGACCCAGTACTTC,CASSQEASSETQYF
TRBV30,-,TRBJ1-1,-,TGTGCCTGGAGTGCCAGTTCCAGGGGAGAAGCTTTCTTT,CAWSASSRGEAFF
TRBV5-4,few,TRBJ1-6,-,TGTGCCAGCAGCATCCCCGGGGGTAGCTCACCCCTCCACTTT,CASSIPGGSSPLHF
TRBV20-1,many,TRBJ2-3,-,TGCAGTGCTAGTGGTGGGGGGACAGATACGCAGTATTTT,CSASGGGTDTQYF
TRBV4-2,-,TRBJ2-2,TRBD1,TGTGCCAGCAGCCAAGATGCCTCAACAGGGGCCGGCGGGGAGCTGTTTTTT,CASSQDASTGAGGELFF
TRBV18,many,TRBJ1-1,-,TGTGCCAGCTCACCCCGATGGAACACTGAAGCTTTCTTT,CASSPRWNTEAFF
TRBV15,many,TRBJ2-5,-,TGTGCCACCAGCAGAAGTCGGATGCAAGAGACCCAGTACTTC,CATSRSRMQETQYF
TRBV5-1,few,TRBJ1-2,-,TGCGCCAGCAGCCCATTCACAGGAGGTCAGGGCTATGGCTACACCTTC,CASSPFTGGQGYGYTF
TRBV20-1,-,TRBJ1-5,-,TGCAGTGAGCCAGCCTATAGCAATCAGCCCCAGCATTTT,CSEPAYSNQPQHF
TRBV6-5,many,TRBJ2-1,TRBD2,TGTGCCAGCAGACCTAAAGCGGGGGCTCCCAATGAGCAGTTCTTC,CASRPKAGAPNEQFF
TRBV6-2/TRBV6-3,few,TRBJ2-4,-,TGTGCCAGCTCATCGGGGCAGGCCAAAAACATTCAGTACTTC,CASSSGQAKNIQYF
TRBV5-1,few,TRBJ2-3,TRBD1,TGCGCCAGCAGCTTGGGAATGGGACAGGGGGCTTCAGATACGCAGTATTTT,CASSLGMGQGASDTQYF
TRBV28,many,TRBJ2-1,-,TGTGCCGCTATCTCCCGGACACCCTACAATGAGCAGTTCTTC,CAAISRTPYNEQFF
TRBV6-5,many,TRBJ2-6,TRBD2,TGTGCCAGCAGCCGCGGGGGATTCTCTGGGGCCAACGTCCTGACTTTC,CASSRGGFSGANVLTF
TRBV7-2,few,TRBJ1-3,-,TGTGCCAGCAGCTTAGAAGGGTTATTTGGTGGAAACACCATATATTTT,CASSLEGLFGGNTIYF
TRBV5-1,many,TRBJ2-1,TRBD2,TGCGCCAGCAGCTCGCCGGGACTAGCCAATGAGCAGTTCTTC,CASSSPGLANEQFF
TRBV3-1,-,TRBJ2-5,-,TGTGCCAGCAGCCAAGATGGGAGTTGGGAGACCCAGTACTTC,CASSQDGSWETQYF
TRBV7-8,many,TRBJ1-1,TRBD1,TGTGCCAGCAGCTCACAGGGGGCTGTGAACACTGAAGCTTTCTTT,CASSSQGAVNTEAFF
TRBV7-6,many,TRBJ2-1,-,TGTGCCAGCAGCTTAGTCGGGGGGCTATACAATGAGCAGTTCTTC,CASSLVGGLYNEQFF
TRBV19,many,TRBJ2-1,TRBD1,TGTGCCAGTAGGCGGACAGGGGGTCTCAATGAGCAGTTCTTC,CASRRTGGLNEQFF